This T cell receptor (beta chain) emerged from a study of graft-versus-host responses after intestinal transplantation. Overall study context: Transplant recipients had multivisceral, liver-intestinal, or isolated intestinal grafts. Anti-thymocyte globulin induction preceded roughly 3 years of tacrolimus and steroid maintenance in all recipients.

As regards this clone: Antigen: not known.

The CDR3 sequence is 14 residues long. Germline V gene data show CDR1 as MNHEY and CDR2 as SVGAGI. After removal of 6 bases from V and 4 bases from J, the junction contained 7 bases not matched to a gene. Whole-study results and caveats: Recipient marrow showed GvH clones, some seen first in ileum or blood. HvG clone declines early post-transplant were associated with peak circulating GvH levels.

Generated by immunoSEQ multiplex PCR, the TCRdb table keeps only in-frame clones and is missing some. The sample contains about 97,000 clones, 91% of which appear only once. This clonotype originated in a human donor who was the organ donor for an intestinal transplant. The chain employs TRBV6-5 and TRBJ1-2, with 8 bases that match TRBD1. This sample comprised unstimulated CD4+ T cells sorted from spleen or lymph node cells, obtained before transplant. This CDR3 reads CASSDRGKTYGYTF. CDR3 bases: TGTGCCAGCAGCGACAGGGGTAAAACCTATGGCTACACCTTC.